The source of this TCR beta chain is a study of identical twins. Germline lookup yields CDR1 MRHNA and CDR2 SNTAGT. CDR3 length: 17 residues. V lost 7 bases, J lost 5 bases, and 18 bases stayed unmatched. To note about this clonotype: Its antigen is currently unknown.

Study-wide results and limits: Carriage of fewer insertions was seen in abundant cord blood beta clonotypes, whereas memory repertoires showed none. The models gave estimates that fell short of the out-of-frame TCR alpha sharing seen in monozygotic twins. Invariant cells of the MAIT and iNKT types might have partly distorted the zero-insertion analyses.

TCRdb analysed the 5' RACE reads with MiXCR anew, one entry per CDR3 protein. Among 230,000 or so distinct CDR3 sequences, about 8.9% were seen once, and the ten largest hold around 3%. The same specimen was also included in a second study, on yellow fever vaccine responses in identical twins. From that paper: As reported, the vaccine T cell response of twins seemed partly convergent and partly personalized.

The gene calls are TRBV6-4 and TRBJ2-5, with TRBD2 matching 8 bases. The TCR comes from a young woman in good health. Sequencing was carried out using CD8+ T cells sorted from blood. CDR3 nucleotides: TGTGCCAGCATCACCTCATCCGCTAGCGGGTGGGGGGAGACCCAGTACTTC. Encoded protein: CASITSSASGWGETQYF.